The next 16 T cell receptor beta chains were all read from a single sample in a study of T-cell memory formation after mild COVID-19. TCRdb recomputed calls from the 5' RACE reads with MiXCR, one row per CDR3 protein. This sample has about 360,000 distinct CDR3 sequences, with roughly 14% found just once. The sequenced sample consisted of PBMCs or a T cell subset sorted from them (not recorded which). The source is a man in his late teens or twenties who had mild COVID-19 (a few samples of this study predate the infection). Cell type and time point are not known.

The CDR3 sequence is CASRWDRTNTGELFF. The CDR3 DNA is TGTGCCAGCCGCTGGGACAGGACGAACACCGGGGAGCTGTTTTTT. The chain employs TRBV4-2 and TRBJ2-2; TRBD1 aligns across 8 bases. Germline V gene sequence: CDR1 LGHNA, CDR2 YNFKEQ. V lost 8 bases to trimming and J lost 0 bases; unmatched junction nucleotides: 5. The CDR3 sequence is 15 residues long.

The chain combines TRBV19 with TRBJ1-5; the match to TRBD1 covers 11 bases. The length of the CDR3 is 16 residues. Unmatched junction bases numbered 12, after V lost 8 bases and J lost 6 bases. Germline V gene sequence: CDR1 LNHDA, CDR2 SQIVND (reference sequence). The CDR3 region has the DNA TGTGCCAGTTGGGACAGGGGGTCCCCCGAGAGTCAGCCCCAGCATTTT. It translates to CASWDRGSPESQPQHF.

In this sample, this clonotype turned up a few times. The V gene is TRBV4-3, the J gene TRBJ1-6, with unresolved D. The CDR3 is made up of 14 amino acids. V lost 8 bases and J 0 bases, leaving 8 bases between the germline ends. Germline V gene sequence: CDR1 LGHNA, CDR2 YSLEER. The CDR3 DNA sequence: TGCGCCAGCGGGGTCAGCTCCTATAATTCACCCCTCCACTTT. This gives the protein CASGVSSYNSPLHF.

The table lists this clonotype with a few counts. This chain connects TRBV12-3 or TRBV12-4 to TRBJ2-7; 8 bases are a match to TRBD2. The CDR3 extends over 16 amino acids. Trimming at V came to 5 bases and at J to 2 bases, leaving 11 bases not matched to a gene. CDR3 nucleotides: TGTGCCAGCAGTCACACGGGAGCGGGGGTGACCTACGAGCAGTACTTC. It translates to CASSHTGAGVTYEQYF.

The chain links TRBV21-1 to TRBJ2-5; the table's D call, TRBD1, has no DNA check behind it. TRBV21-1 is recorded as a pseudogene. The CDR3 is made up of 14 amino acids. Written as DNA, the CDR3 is TGTGCCAGCAGCAACGGGGCACCGCAAGAGACCCAGTACTTC. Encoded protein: CASSNGAPQETQYF.

CDR3 DNA sequence: TGTGCCAGCAGCCAAGATGGGGGGGGCGAAGGAGGAGAGACCCAGTACTTC. This translates into CASSQDGGGEGGETQYF. The chain joins TRBV4-2 to TRBJ2-5; D may be TRBD2 (7 bases). V was trimmed by 0 bases and J by 4 bases, leaving 18 bases between them. The CDR3 has 17 residues. The V gene's germline CDR1 is LGHNA and CDR2 YNFKEQ.

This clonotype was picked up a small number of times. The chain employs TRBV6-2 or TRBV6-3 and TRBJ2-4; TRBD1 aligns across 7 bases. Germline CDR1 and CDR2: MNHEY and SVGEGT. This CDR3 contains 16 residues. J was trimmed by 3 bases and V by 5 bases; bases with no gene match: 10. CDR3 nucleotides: TGTGCCAGCAGTCCCGTAGACAGGGTGGTCAAAAACATTCAGTACTTC. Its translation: CASSPVDRVVKNIQYF.

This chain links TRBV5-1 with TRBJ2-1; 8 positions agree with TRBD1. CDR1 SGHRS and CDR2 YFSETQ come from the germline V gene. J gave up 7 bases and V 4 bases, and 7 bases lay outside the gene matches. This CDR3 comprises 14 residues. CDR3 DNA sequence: TGCGCCAGCAGCACGACAGGGGCGGGGAATGAGCAGTTCTTC. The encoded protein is CASSTTGAGNEQFF.

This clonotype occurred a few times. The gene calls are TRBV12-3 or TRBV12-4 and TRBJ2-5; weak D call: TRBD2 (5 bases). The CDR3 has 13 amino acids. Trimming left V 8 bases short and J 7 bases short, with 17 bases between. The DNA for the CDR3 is TGTGCCAGCCTGGGCAGAGGGCTAAGGACCCAGTACTTC. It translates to CASLGRGLRTQYF.

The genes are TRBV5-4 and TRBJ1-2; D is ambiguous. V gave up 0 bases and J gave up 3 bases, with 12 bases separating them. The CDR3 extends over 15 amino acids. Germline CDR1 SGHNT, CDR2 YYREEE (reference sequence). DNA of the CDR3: TGTGCCAGCAGCTTGGACCTCCTGGGTGACTATGGCTACACCTTC. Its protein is CASSLDLLGDYGYTF.

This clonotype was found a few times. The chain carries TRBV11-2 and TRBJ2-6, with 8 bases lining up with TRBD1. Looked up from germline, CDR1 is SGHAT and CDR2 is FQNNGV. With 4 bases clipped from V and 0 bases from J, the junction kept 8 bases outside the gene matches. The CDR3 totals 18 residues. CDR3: CASSSWTGRFSGANVLTF. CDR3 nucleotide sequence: TGTGCCAGCAGCTCGTGGACAGGGCGCTTCTCTGGGGCCAACGTCCTGACTTTC.

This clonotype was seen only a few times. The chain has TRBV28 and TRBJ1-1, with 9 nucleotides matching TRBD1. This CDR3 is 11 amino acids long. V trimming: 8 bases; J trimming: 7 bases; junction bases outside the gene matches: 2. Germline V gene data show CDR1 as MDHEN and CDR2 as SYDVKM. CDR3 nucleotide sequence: TGTGCCAGCGACAGGGGGATTGAAGCTTTCTTT. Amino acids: CASDRGIEAFF.

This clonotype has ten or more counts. The CDR3 loop reads CASSHHHGDYTF. The CDR3 coding sequence is TGTGCCAGCAGCCATCATCACGGCGACTACACCTTC. The rearrangement uses TRBV7-9 and TRBJ1-2; D unresolved. The CDR3 runs to 12 residues. Trimming left V 5 bases short and J 10 bases short, with 14 bases between. Germline CDR1 and CDR2: SEHNR and FQNEAQ (reference sequence). The variable domain in full, with the rest retrieved from reference TRBV7-9 and TRBJ1-2, is DTGVSQNPRHKITKRGQNVTFRCDPISEHNRLYWYRQTLGQGPEFLTYFQNEAQLEKSRLLSDRFSAERPKGSFSTLEIQRTEQGDSAMYLCASSHHHGDYTFGSGTRLTVV.

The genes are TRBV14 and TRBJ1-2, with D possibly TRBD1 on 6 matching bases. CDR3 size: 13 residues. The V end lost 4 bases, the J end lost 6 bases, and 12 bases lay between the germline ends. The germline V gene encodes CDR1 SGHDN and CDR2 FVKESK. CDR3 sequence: CASSPRGAHGYTF. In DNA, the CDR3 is TGTGCCAGCAGCCCCAGGGGAGCCCATGGCTACACCTTC.

DNA of the CDR3: TGCAGTGCTTCGAGGGCCGATCTATACAATGAGCAGTTCTTC. Amino acid sequence: CSASRADLYNEQFF. The V call is TRBV20-1, the J call TRBJ2-1, with a weak D call TRBD2 (5 bases). Trimming took off 5 bases at V and 4 bases at J, with 15 bases between the two ends. The CDR3 contains 14 residues. Germline CDR1 is DFQATT and CDR2 is SNEGSKA (reference sequence).

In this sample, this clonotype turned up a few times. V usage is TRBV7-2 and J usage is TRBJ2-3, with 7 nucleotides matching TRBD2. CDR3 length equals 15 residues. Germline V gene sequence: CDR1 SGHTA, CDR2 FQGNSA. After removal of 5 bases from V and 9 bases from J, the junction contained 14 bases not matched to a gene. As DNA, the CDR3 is TGTGCCAGCAGCCCATTCCGGGGGGTAATCGTCACGCAGTATTTT. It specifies CASSPFRGVIVTQYF.